The clone carrying this TCR beta chain was seen repeatedly, ten times or more. The data belong to a study of T cells in Graves' hyperthyroidism and ophthalmopathy. Amplified regions were TCR beta CDR3 sequences from RNA transcripts. Researchers ran a first-round RT-PCR on the TCR CDR3 using the HTBI primer set. TCRdb re-derived calls from the multiplex PCR reads in MiXCR, one entry per CDR3 protein. The sample yields some 800,000 distinct CDR3 sequences, 38% seen once. On the basis of clinical symptoms, serum thyroxine and TRAb, thyroid ultrasound and orbital computed tomography, diagnoses were made. The germline V gene has CDR1 SEHNR and CDR2 FQNEAQ (reference sequence). V dropped 5 bases and J dropped 4; count of bases not matched to a gene: 9. The CDR3 sequence is 16 residues long.

This chain links TRBV7-9 with TRBJ1-5; 9 nucleotides match TRBD1. This receptor was identified in a man between 18 and 29 years old with Graves' hyperthyroidism. Sequencing was carried out using blood. CDR3 in amino acids: CASSMTGTGLNQPQHF. The CDR3 DNA is TGTGCCAGCAGCATGACCGGGACAGGGCTTAATCAGCCCCAGCATTTT. Complete variable domain (other parts from reference TRBV7-9 and TRBJ1-5): DTGVSQNPRHKITKRGQNVTFRCDPISEHNRLYWYRQTLGQGPEFLTYFQNEAQLEKSRLLSDRFSAERPKGSFSTLEIQRTEQGDSAMYLCASSMTGTGLNQPQHFGDGTRLSIL.